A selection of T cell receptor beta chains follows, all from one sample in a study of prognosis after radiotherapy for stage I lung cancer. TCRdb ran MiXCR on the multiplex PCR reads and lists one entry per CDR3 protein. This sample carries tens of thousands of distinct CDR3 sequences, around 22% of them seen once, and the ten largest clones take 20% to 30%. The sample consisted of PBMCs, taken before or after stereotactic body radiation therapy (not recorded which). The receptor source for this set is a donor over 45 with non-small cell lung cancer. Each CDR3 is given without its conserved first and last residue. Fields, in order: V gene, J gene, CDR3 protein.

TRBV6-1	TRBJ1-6	ASSDQGAAPLH
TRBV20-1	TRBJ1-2	SARDHGEVYGYT
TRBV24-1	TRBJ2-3	ATSRQGAGTDTQY
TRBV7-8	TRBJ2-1	ASSFTFAGGTSNEQF
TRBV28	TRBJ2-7	ASSFNHLASYEKY
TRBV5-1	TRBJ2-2	ASSRQGPNTGELF
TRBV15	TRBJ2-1	ATHRNKVSYNEQF
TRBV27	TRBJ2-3	ASSLRLAGADTQY
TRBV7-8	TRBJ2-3	ASSPGGQGGTDTQY
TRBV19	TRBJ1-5	ASTLGTGNHPQH
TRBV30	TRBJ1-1	AGRENTETF
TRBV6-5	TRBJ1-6	ASSYGWDSHNSPLH
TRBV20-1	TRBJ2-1	SVWEVVGRNNEQF
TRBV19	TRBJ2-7	ASSTTGTGGYEQY
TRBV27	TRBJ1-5	ASSLGGIQPQH
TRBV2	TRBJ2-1	ASSERASSVNEQF